The clone carrying this T cell receptor beta chain was recorded at least ten times. As yet, its antigen is unknown. The data were obtained in a study of T-cell memory formation after mild COVID-19. Background on the study: Largely, the TCR clusters proved donor specific. Findings of the study overall: CD4+ contracting clones lay mainly in CM and EM, CD8+ ones in EMRA. Prior to infection, memory already included some responding clones, suggesting cross-reactive memory joined. Day 15 to 85 contractors were CD4/CD8 balanced; later expanders leaned CD4+.

TCRdb reprocessed the 5' RACE reads with MiXCR, giving one entry per CDR3 protein. The data contain more than 400,000 distinct CDR3 sequences, around a sixth of them singletons. Losses at the gene ends were 5 bases for V and 7 bases for J; bases not matched to a gene: 5. Germline V gene lookup returns CDR1 ENHRY and CDR2 SYGVKD. The CDR3 length is 13 residues. The V call is TRBV10-3, the J call TRBJ1-5, with 7 positions matching TRBD1. This TCR was sampled from an adult woman who had mild COVID-19 (a few samples of this study predate the infection). Cell type and time point are not known. Sequencing was done on a sample of PBMCs or a T cell subset sorted from them (not recorded which). The DNA for the CDR3 is TGTGCCATCAGTCCATACAGGGGCCAGCCCCAGCATTTT. It is translated as CAISPYRGQPQHF.